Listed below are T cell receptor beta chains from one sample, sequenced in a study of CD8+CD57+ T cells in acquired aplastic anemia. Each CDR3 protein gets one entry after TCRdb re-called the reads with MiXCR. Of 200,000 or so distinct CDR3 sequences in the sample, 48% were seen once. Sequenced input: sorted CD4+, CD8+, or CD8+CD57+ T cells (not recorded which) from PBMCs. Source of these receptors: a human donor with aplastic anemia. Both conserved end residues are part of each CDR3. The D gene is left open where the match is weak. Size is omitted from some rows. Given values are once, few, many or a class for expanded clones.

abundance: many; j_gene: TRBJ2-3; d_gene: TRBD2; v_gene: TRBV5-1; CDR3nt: TGCGCCAGCAGCCTTCGACTAGCGGGAGTCACAGATACGCAGTATTTT; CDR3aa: CASSLRLAGVTDTQYF
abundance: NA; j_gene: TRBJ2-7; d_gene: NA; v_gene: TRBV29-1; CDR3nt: TGCAGCGTAAAGGACGGCTACGAGCAGTGCTTC; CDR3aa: CSVKDGYEQCF
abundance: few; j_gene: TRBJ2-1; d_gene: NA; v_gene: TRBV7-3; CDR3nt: TGTGCCAGCAGCCAAGGGTTAGGGAATGAGCAGTTCTTC; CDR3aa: CASSQGLGNEQFF
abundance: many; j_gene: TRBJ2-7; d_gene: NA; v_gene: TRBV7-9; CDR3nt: TGTGCCAGCAGCTTCAGCTCCTCCTACGAGCAGTACTTC; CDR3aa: CASSFSSSYEQYF
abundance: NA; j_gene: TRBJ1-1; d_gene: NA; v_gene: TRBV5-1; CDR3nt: TGCGCCAGCAGAGGGGCCACTGAAGCTTTCTTT; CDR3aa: CASRGATEAFF
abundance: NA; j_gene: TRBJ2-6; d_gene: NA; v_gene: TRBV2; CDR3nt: TGTGCCAGAGAAAGCATGGGCTCTGGGGCCAACGTCCTGACTTTC; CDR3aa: CARESMGSGANVLTF
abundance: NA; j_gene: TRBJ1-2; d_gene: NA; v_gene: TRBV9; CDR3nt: TGTGCCAGCAGCGCCCCGGGTGGCTACACCTTC; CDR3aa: CASSAPGGYTF
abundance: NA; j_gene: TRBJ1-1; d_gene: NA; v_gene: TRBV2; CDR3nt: TGTGCCAGCATTCGTGAGCCCATGAACACTGAAGCTTTCTTT; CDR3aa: CASIREPMNTEAFF
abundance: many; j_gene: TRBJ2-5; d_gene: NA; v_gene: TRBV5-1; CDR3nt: TGCGCCAGCAGCTTAAAAGGGAGGTCAGAGACCCAGTACTTC; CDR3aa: CASSLKGRSETQYF
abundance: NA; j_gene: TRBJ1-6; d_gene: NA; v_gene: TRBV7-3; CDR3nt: TGTGCCAGCGGTTCCCCGGGTTCACCCGTCCACTTT; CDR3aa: CASGSPGSPVHF
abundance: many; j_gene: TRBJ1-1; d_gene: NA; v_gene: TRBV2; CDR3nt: TGTGCCAGCAGGGAAGCCCCAGGGACTGAAGCTTTCTTT; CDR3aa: CASREAPGTEAFF
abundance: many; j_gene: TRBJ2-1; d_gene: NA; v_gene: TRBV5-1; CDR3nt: TGCGCCAGCAGCACAGCCGGGACTGAAGAGTTCTTC; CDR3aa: CASSTAGTEEFF
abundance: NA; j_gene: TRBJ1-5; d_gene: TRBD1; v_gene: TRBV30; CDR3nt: TGTGCCTTGGCGGAGGGGGCGGCCGATAGCAATCAGCCCCAGCATTTT; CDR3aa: CALAEGAADSNQPQHF
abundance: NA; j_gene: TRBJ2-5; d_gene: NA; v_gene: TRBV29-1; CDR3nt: TGCAGCGTTGTCAGTAGCCCTCAAGAGACCCAGTACTTC; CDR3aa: CSVVSSPQETQYF
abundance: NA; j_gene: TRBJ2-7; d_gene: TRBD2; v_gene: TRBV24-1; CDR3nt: TGTGCCACCAGTGACGCTAGCGGGAGGCAGGAGCAGTACTTC; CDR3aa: CATSDASGRQEQYF
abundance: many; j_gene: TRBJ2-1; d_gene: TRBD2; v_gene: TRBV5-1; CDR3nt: TGCGCCAGCAGCCCACTACTAGCGGGGACACTCAGTGAGCAGTTCTTC; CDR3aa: CASSPLLAGTLSEQFF
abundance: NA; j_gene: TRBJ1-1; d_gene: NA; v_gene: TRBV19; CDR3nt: TGTGCCAGTACCAACCTGTCAGTCCCCAATGCTTTCTTT; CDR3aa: CASTNLSVPNAFF
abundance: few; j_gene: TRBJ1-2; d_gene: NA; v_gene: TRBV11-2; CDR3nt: TGTGCCAGCAGCGTATCAGGGATGTATGGCTACACCTTC; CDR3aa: CASSVSGMYGYTF
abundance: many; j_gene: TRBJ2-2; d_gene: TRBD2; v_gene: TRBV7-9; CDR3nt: TGTGCCACCACGGGTCCCAGCGGGGGGAACACCGGGGAGCTGTTTTTT; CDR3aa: CATTGPSGGNTGELFF
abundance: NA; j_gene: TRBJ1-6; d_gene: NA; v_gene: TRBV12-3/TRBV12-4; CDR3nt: TGTGCCAGCAGCCTCGGGCTCGATTCACCCCTCCACTTT; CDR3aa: CASSLGLDSPLHF
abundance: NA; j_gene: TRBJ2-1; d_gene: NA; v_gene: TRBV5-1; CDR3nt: TGCGCCAGCAGCTCCGCCCCCCCCACCTACAATGAGCAGTTCTTC; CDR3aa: CASSSAPPTYNEQFF
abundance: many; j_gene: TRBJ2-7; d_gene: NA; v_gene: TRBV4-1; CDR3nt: TGCGCCAGCAGCCAAGGGTCGTTGGCAGGGTTAGCGTACGAGCAGTACTTC; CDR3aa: CASSQGSLAGLAYEQYF
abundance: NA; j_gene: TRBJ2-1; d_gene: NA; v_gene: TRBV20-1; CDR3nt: TGCAGTGCTACTTTAGGTGGGGAAGGCAATGAGCAGTTCTTC; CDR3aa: CSATLGGEGNEQFF
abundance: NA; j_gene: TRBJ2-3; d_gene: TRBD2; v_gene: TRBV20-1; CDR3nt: TGCAGTGCTATAAGGACTAGCGGCACAGATACGCAGTATTTT; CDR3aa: CSAIRTSGTDTQYF
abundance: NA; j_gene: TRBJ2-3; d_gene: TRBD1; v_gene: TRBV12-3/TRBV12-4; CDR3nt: TGTGCCAGCAGTCAATCCGGGACAGGTGTTGGGCAGTATTTT; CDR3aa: CASSQSGTGVGQYF
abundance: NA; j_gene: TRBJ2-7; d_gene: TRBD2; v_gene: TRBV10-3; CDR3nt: TGTGCCAGCAACCCAGGAGCGGGACGGAGCTCCTACGAGCAGTACTTC; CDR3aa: CASNPGAGRSSYEQYF
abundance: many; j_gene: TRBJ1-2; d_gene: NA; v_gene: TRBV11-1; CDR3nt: TGTGCCAGCAGCTCAGCTACGGGGCCAGGAGGGGACTATGGCTACACCTTC; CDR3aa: CASSSATGPGGDYGYTF
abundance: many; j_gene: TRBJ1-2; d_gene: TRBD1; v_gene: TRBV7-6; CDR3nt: TGTGCCAGCAGCTTAGTAAGACAGGGGGGCTATGGCTACACCTTC; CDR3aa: CASSLVRQGGYGYTF
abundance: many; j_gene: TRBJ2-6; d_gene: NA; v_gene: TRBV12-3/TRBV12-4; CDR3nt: TGTGCCAGCAGTCTGAACTCTGGGGCCAACGTCCTGACTTTC; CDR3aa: CASSLNSGANVLTF
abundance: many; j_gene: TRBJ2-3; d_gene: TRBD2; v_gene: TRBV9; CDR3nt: TGTGCCAGCAGCGTATCAGCGGGAGGGCCTTTCCTGGATACGCAGTATTTT; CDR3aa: CASSVSAGGPFLDTQYF
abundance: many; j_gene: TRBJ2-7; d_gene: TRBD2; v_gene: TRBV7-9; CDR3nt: TGTGCCAGCCGGGGGGGGTCCTACGAGCAGTACTTC; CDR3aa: CASRGGSYEQYF
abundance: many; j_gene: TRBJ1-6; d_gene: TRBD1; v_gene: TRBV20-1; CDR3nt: TGCAGTGCTAAGAGACAGGGAGCTTCACCCCTCCACTTT; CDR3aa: CSAKRQGASPLHF
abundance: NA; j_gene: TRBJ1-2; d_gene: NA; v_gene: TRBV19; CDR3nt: TGTGCCAGTAGTATAGCACGGTCCACCGCTCTGTATGGCTACACCTTC; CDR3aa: CASSIARSTALYGYTF
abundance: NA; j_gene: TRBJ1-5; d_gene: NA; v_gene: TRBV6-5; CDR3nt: TGTGCCAGCAGTTACTCGATCGATCAGCCCCAGCATTTT; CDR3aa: CASSYSIDQPQHF
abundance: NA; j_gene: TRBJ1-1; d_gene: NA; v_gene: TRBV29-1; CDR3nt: TGCAGCGCCTGCTACCTTGGGAACACTGAAGCTTTCTTT; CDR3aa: CSACYLGNTEAFF
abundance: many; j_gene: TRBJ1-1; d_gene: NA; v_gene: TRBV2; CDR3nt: TGTGCCAGCAGCCTTGGTGAAGCTTTCTTT; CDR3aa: CASSLGEAFF
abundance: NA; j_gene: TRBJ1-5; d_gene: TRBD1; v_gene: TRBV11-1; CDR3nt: TGTGCCAGCAGCTTATCACGGACAGGGGGCAATCAGCCCCAGCATTTT; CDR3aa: CASSLSRTGGNQPQHF
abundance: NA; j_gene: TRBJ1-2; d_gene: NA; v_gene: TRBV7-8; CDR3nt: TGTGCCAGCAGTGTGGGAGACTATGGCTACACCTTC; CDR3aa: CASSVGDYGYTF
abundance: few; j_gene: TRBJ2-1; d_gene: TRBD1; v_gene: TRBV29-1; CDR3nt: TGCAGCGCTCCGGACAGGGTCGGCTACAATGAGCAGTTCTTC; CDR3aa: CSAPDRVGYNEQFF
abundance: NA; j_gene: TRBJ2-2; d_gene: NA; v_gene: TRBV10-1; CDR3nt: TGCGCCGGACCGGGGCAGGGCGTCGGTTGGCACACCGGGGAGCTGTTTTTT; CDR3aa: CAGPGQGVGWHTGELFF
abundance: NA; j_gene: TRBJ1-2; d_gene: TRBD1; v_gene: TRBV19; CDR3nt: TGTGCCAGCAGCTTTGGACAGGCCCATGGCTACACCTTC; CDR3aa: CASSFGQAHGYTF
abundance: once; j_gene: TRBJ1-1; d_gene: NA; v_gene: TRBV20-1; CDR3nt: TGCAGTGCAAAAAGCCTAGGGACTTTT; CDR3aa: CSAKSLGTF
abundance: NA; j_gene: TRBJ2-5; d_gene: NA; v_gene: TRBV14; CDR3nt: TGTGCCAGCAGCGTCCGGTGGGCTGAGCGAGAGACCCAGCACTTC; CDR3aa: CASSVRWAERETQHF
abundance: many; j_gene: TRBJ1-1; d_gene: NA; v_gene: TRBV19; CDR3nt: TGTGCCAGTAGTATAGCAGGGGTTTTCAGACCTGAAGCTTTCTTT; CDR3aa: CASSIAGVFRPEAFF
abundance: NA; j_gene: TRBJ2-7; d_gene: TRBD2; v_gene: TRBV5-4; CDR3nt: TGTGCCAGCAGCCCAGGACTAGCGGGGGCCAACGAGCAGTACTTC; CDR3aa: CASSPGLAGANEQYF
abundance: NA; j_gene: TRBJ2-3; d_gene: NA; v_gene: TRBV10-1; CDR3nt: TGCGCCAGCAGTGAGTCGGGGGATACGCAGTATTTT; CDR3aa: CASSESGDTQYF
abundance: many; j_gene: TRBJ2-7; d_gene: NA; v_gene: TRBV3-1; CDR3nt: TGTGCCAGCAGCCAAGCCGTCGGGCGGTACGAGCAGTACTTC; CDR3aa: CASSQAVGRYEQYF
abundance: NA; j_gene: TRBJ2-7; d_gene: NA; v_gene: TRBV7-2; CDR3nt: TGTGCCAGCAGCTCTGGTGGAGACGAGCAGTACTTC; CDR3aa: CASSSGGDEQYF
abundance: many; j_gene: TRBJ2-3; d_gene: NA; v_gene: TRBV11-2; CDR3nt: TGTGCCAGCAGCTTATTAGTACCTCGCACAGATACGCAGTATTTT; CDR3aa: CASSLLVPRTDTQYF